This entry features one T cell receptor (beta chain) sequence. The assay was immunoSEQ multiplex PCR, and TCRdb's table has in-frame clones only and misses some. Among 120,000 or so clones listed, approximately 75% were seen once. CDR3 length: 12 residues. The germline V and J ends were trimmed by 8 bases and 5 bases, with 12 bases remaining between them. CDR1 MNHEY and CDR2 SVGAGI come from the germline V gene. This sample is drawn from a study of radiation and T cells in renal cell carcinoma. The time point was: blood 2 weeks post-SBRT. Described treatment: 15 Gy SBRT to primary tumor, nephrectomy 4 weeks later.

The source of this sequence is a woman aged 60-75 years with renal cell carcinoma. Sequencing used blood, obtained from a patient whose treatment included radiotherapy and nephrectomy. The chain carries TRBV6-5 and TRBJ1-1; D is ambiguous. CDR3: CASGQRGTEAFF. As DNA, the CDR3 is TGTGCCAGCGGCCAGAGAGGAACTGAAGCTTTCTTT.